The 20 T cell receptor beta chains in this list originate from one sample, sequenced in a study of shared clonotypes between healthy human individuals. Terminally differentiated effector memory CD45RA+ cells were excluded by CCR7 positive selection of CD45RO-negative cells. Sequenced by immunoSEQ multiplex PCR; TCRdb stores in-frame clones only, minus some. This sample has about 2,200,000 clones, with 85% to 95% found just once. The sequenced material came from naive CD8+ T cells from PBMCs. The receptors here all came from a man aged 18-30 years in good health. Some clones in this sample may be carry-over from other donors' samples.

V is TRBV28 and J is TRBJ2-1, with TRBD2 matching 9 bases. The CDR3 runs to 15 residues. The V segment lost 6 bases and the J segment 3 bases; nucleotides outside the gene matches: 6. Germline assignment: CDR1 MDHEN and CDR2 SYDVKM. The CDR3 nucleotides read TGTGCCAGCAGCTCGGGGCGGGAGGGCTACAATGAGCAGTTCTTC. It codes for CASSSGREGYNEQFF.

The chain recombines TRBV7-8 with TRBJ2-1; D may match TRBD1 or TRBD2 (5 bases each). V lost 6 bases to trimming and J lost 9 bases, with 18 bases between them. The V gene's germline CDR1 is SGHVS and CDR2 FQNEAQ. The CDR3 consists of 14 residues. The CDR3 reads CASSQSLTGGEQFF. The CDR3, as DNA: TGTGCCAGCAGTCAATCCCTAACAGGAGGTGAGCAGTTCTTC.

The V and J genes are TRBV7-8 and TRBJ2-3, with D maybe TRBD2 (7 bases). The CDR3 spans 15 residues. Germline CDR1 is SGHVS and CDR2 is FQNEAQ. V was cut by 2 bases and J by 0 bases, with 9 bases left in between. The CDR3 reads CASSLSGTSTDTQYF. The CDR3, as DNA: TGTGCCAGCAGCTTAAGCGGGACAAGCACAGATACGCAGTATTTT.

The CDR3 loop reads CASSLSGRSSYEQYF. The DNA of the CDR3 is TGTGCCAGCAGTCTTTCGGGACGGAGCTCCTACGAGCAGTACTTC. The J gene is TRBJ2-7, the V gene TRBV13; D assignment may be TRBD1 or TRBD2 (5 bases each). With 6 bases removed from V and 0 bases from J, the gap between germline ends came to 15 bases. Germline CDR1 is PRHDT and CDR2 is FYEKMQ (reference sequence). The CDR3 sequence is 15 residues long. Full variable domain (rest looked up from reference TRBV13 and TRBJ2-7): AAGVIQSPRHLIKEKRETATLKCYPIPRHDTVYWYQQGPGQDPQFLISFYEKMQSDKGSIPDRFSAQQFSDYHSELNMSSLELGDSALYFCASSLSGRSSYEQYFGPGTRLTVT.

Written as DNA, the CDR3 is TGTGCCAGCAGTTACTCGAGGGGTTTTAACTACGAGCAGTACTTC. Translation gives CASSYSRGFNYEQYF. The chain employs TRBV6-5 and TRBJ2-7; TRBD1 or TRBD2 may be the D gene (5 bases each). Germline loops: CDR1 MNHEY, CDR2 SVGAGI. The CDR3 runs to 15 residues. V gave up 0 bases and J gave up 3 bases, with 12 bases separating them.

The CDR3 loop reads CASSPTMQRVYNEQFF. The CDR3 nucleotides read TGCGCCAGCAGCCCGACTATGCAGCGGGTTTACAATGAGCAGTTCTTC. V and J are TRBV4-1 and TRBJ2-1, with a weak D call TRBD2 (6 bases). There are 16 residues in the CDR3. V was shortened by 4 bases and J by 4 bases, with 17 bases between the two germline ends. CDR1 and CDR2 (germline): MGHRA, YSYEKL.

The V gene is TRBV5-1, the J gene TRBJ2-7, with D possibly TRBD2 on 6 matching bases. The CDR3 has 15 residues. Looked up from germline, CDR1 is SGHRS and CDR2 is YFSETQ. V shed 3 bases and J shed 5 bases, with 18 bases lying between them. CDR3 amino acids: CASSWAPGEVDEQYF. The CDR3 nucleotides are TGCGCCAGCAGCTGGGCCCCGGGGGAGGTCGACGAGCAGTACTTC.

About this clone: The junction shows a germline mismatch at one end, possibly a read error. J is TRBJ2-3 and V is TRBV10-3; D may be TRBD1 or TRBD2 (8 bases each). CDR3 size: 17 residues. Germline CDR1 and CDR2: ENHRY and SYGVKD. The CDR3 spells CAIRISGTGTGTDTQYF. DNA of the CDR3: TGTGCCATCAGGATTAGCGGGACTGGGACAGGCACGGATACGCAGTATTTT.

The genes are TRBV19 and TRBJ2-7; 10 nucleotides align to TRBD2. The CDR3 is 15 amino acids. V trimming: 1 base; J trimming: 4 bases; junction bases outside the gene matches: 4. Germline V CDR1 and CDR2: LNHDA, SQIVND (reference sequence). CDR3: CASSIAPSGRYEQYF. The CDR3 coding sequence is TGTGCCAGTAGTATAGCCCCTAGCGGGAGATACGAGCAGTACTTC.

This chain joins TRBV5-1 and TRBJ1-2; D is uncertain. The V end was cut by 4 bases, the J end by 4 bases, with 11 bases between. Germline V lookup: CDR1 SGHRS, CDR2 YFSETQ. This CDR3 has 13 amino acids. In DNA form, the CDR3 reads TGCGCCAGCAGCCCCCGAAGTGGCTATGGCTACACCTTC. Translation: CASSPRSGYGYTF. Full variable domain (missing parts from reference TRBV5-1 and TRBJ1-2): KAGVTQTPRYLIKTRGQQVTLSCSPISGHRSVSWYQQTPGQGLQFLFEYFSETQRNKGNFPGRFSGRQFSNSRSEMNVSTLELGDSALYLCASSPRSGYGYTFGSGTRLTVV.

The chain is built from TRBV4-3 and TRBJ2-4; D is unresolved. The CDR3 is 15 amino acids. Germline CDR1 is LGHNA and CDR2 is YSLEER. Trimming took 6 bases from V and 0 from J, leaving 12 bases between them. Written as DNA, the CDR3 is TGCGCCAGCAGTCTCTCCAGTGGAGCCAAAAACATTCAGTACTTC. It codes for CASSLSSGAKNIQYF.

This clone was detected only once. The V call is TRBV19, the J call TRBJ1-2, with D uncertain. Germline loops: CDR1 LNHDA, CDR2 SQIVND (reference sequence). The CDR3 spans 13 residues. Trimming pared 7 bases from V and 4 bases from J, leaving 13 bases between. CDR3 amino acids: CASTLGTPYGYTF. For the CDR3, the DNA is TGTGCCAGTACCTTGGGCACCCCCTATGGCTACACCTTC.

The chain joins TRBV2 to TRBJ2-3; D is perhaps TRBD2 (5 bases). This CDR3 region has 15 residues. CDR1 and CDR2 from the germline V gene are SNHLY and FYNNEI. V was pared by 3 bases and J by 0 bases, with 10 bases between. CDR3 nucleotide sequence: TGTGCCAGCAGTGAGTCGGGGATAAGCACAGATACGCAGTATTTT. Its translation: CASSESGISTDTQYF.

The rearrangement uses TRBV27 and TRBJ2-7; D remains ambiguous. CDR3 length: 14 residues. Germline V gene data show CDR1 as MNHEY and CDR2 as SMNVEV (reference sequence). The V and J ends lost 5 bases and 0 bases respectively, with 11 bases between them. The chain's CDR3 is CASSELTSSYEQYF. CDR3 nucleotides: TGTGCCAGCAGTGAGCTAACAAGCTCCTACGAGCAGTACTTC.

The chain combines TRBV28 with TRBJ2-1; maybe TRBD2 (5 bases). The V end lost 6 bases, the J end lost 15 bases, and 15 bases lay between the germline ends. The CDR3 runs 11 residues. The germline CDR1 and CDR2 sequences are MDHEN and SYDVKM. CDR3 sequence reads: CASRKARGSFF. The CDR3 DNA is TGTGCCAGCAGAAAGGCGAGAGGGTCGTTCTTC.

The chain combines TRBV10-3 with TRBJ2-7; TRBD1 might be the D (6 bases). The germline V gene encodes CDR1 ENHRY and CDR2 SYGVKD. This CDR3 comprises 12 residues. V lost 4 bases and J lost 2, with 6 bases in between. CDR3 region: CAISGQAYEQYF. The CDR3 DNA is TGTGCCATCAGTGGACAGGCCTACGAGCAGTACTTC.

The genes are TRBV11-2 and TRBJ2-7; 7 bases are shared with TRBD1. CDR3 length: 15 amino acids. Germline CDR1 is SGHAT and CDR2 is FQNNGV. With 6 bases clipped from V and 1 base from J, the junction kept 9 bases outside the gene matches. CDR3 DNA: TGTGCCAGCAGTAGAACCAACAGGGGATCCTACGAGCAGTACTTC. It encodes CASSRTNRGSYEQYF.

This chain uses TRBV6-6 with TRBJ2-7; D is possibly TRBD1 (6 bases). CDR3 length: 13 residues. V lost 6 bases and J 3 bases, leaving 12 bases between the germline ends. Per the germline V gene, CDR1 is MNHNY and CDR2 is SVGAGI (reference sequence). The CDR3 here is CASSFQQGYEQYF. The CDR3 DNA follows: TGTGCCAGCAGCTTCCAACAGGGCTACGAGCAGTACTTC.

This rearrangement joins TRBV5-4 to TRBJ1-5; D unclear. The germline gives CDR1 SGHNT, CDR2 YYREEE (reference sequence). With 2 bases removed from V and 0 bases from J, the gap between germline ends came to 12 bases. This CDR3 contains 16 residues. As DNA, the CDR3 is TGTGCCAGCAGCTTTGACGGAGACCTTAGCAATCAGCCCCAGCATTTT. Translating gives CASSFDGDLSNQPQHF.

With respect to this clone: Other DNA sequences in this specimen translate into the identical CDR3. The J gene is TRBJ2-7, the V gene TRBV6-1, with D tentatively TRBD1 (5 bases). Trimming shortened V by 7 bases and J by 1 base, and 8 bases separated the two germline ends. Per the germline V gene, CDR1 is MNHNS and CDR2 is SASEGT. The CDR3 runs to 12 residues. The CDR3 sequence is CASNQGSYEQYF. CDR3 in DNA: TGTGCCAGCAATCAGGGATCCTACGAGCAGTACTTC.